Following are 8 T cell receptor beta chains from one sample sequenced in a study of T cells after yellow fever vaccination. TCRdb analysed the 5' RACE reads with MiXCR anew, one entry per CDR3 protein. The sample has 200,000 to 250,000 distinct CDR3 sequences; 6.9% are singletons. Material: CD4+ T cells sorted from PBMCs, obtained 15 days after the yellow fever booster vaccination. These receptor sequences come from a man younger than 45 who received the YFV17D yellow fever vaccine.

V and J are TRBV5-6 and TRBJ2-4; D may correspond to TRBD1 or TRBD2 (6 bases each). CDR1 is SGHDT and CDR2 is YYEEEE in the germline V gene. This CDR3 has 15 residues. The V end was cut by 1 base, the J end by 6 bases, with 14 bases between. The CDR3 loop is CASSLSGGRGNIQYF. The CDR3 DNA reads TGTGCCAGCAGCTTGTCCGGGGGCAGGGGAAACATTCAGTACTTC.

This clonotype showed up just a few times. J is TRBJ1-1 and V is TRBV20-1; D may be TRBD1 (6 bases). Trimming took off 3 bases at V and 5 bases at J, with 10 bases between the two ends. This CDR3 contains 12 residues. Per the germline V gene, CDR1 is DFQATT and CDR2 is SNEGSKA (reference sequence). In nucleotides, the CDR3 is TGCAGTGCTAGTGGGGGGGCGACTGAAGCTTTCTTT. This sequence encodes CSASGGATEAFF.

This rearrangement joins TRBV20-1 to TRBJ2-2, with 7 bases identical to TRBD1. V trimming: 6 bases; J trimming: 1 base; junction bases outside the gene matches: 5. The CDR3 length is 14 residues. In germline, CDR1 is DFQATT, CDR2 SNEGSKA (reference sequence). The chain's CDR3 is CSAETGRNTGELFF. CDR3 coding DNA: TGCAGTGCGGAGACAGGGAGGAACACCGGGGAGCTGTTTTTT.

The chain has TRBV7-2 and TRBJ1-2; perhaps TRBD1 as D (5 bases). The CDR3 sequence is 15 residues long. Germline V gene sequence: CDR1 SGHTA, CDR2 FQGNSA. The germline V and J ends were trimmed by 5 bases and 8 bases, with 21 bases remaining between them. The CDR3 protein is CASSTGAQGESGYTF. The DNA for the CDR3 is TGTGCCAGCAGCACCGGGGCCCAGGGAGAGTCCGGCTACACCTTC.

The rearrangement uses TRBV5-1 and TRBJ2-5, with D possibly TRBD1 on 5 matching bases. The germline gives CDR1 SGHRS, CDR2 YFSETQ. The V end lost 0 bases, the J end lost 4 bases, and 10 bases lay between the germline ends. This CDR3 comprises 14 residues. CDR3 nucleotides: TGCGCCAGCAGCTTGGGGAGACAGAGAGAGACCCAGTACTTC. Protein: CASSLGRQRETQYF.

V is TRBV14 and J is TRBJ2-7; 8 bases are a match to TRBD2. Germline trimming cut 3 bases from V and 6 bases from J; bases unmatched to any gene: 4. The CDR3 is 13 amino acids. Germline values: CDR1 SGHDN, CDR2 FVKESK. The CDR3: CASSQRTSSEQYF. Written as DNA, the CDR3 is TGTGCCAGCAGCCAGAGGACTAGCTCCGAGCAGTACTTC.

In its sample, this clonotype was seen many times. The rearrangement links TRBV14 to TRBJ1-3; D possibly corresponds to TRBD1 (5 bases). V shed 1 base and J shed 7 bases, with 11 bases lying between them. The CDR3 length is 14 residues. The germline CDR1 and CDR2 sequences are SGHDN and FVKESK. In DNA, the CDR3 is TGTGCCAGCAGCCAAGTCCGGGAGGGGAACACCATATATTTT. Translating gives CASSQVREGNTIYF.

CDR3 DNA sequence: TGCAGCTCACATCGAGGGAGCATGAACACTGAAGCTTTCTTT. Residues: CSSHRGSMNTEAFF. The V and J genes are TRBV29-1 and TRBJ1-1; D uncertain. Germline V gene data show CDR1 as SQVTM and CDR2 as ANQGSEA. V was cut by 8 bases and J by 0 bases, with 16 bases left in between. The CDR3 spans 14 residues.